The 18 T cell receptor beta chains listed next were all sequenced from one sample in a study of cytomegalovirus exposure and HLA in healthy donors. The repertoire was sequenced with immunoSEQ multiplex PCR; TCRdb's copy has only in-frame clones and lacks some. The data contain about 98,000 clones, around 90% of them singletons. Input material: PBMCs. These receptors were collected from a woman in her thirties in good health and CMV-seronegative.

The CDR3 sequence is CASSIRTGGDTIYF. In nucleotides, the CDR3 is TGTGCCAGCAGCATAAGGACAGGGGGGGACACCATATATTTT. The chain couples TRBV2 to TRBJ1-3; 10 positions match TRBD1. Trimming took 6 bases from V and 8 from J; bases not matched to a gene: 7. The CDR3 runs 14 residues. Germline V CDR1 and CDR2: SNHLY, FYNNEI.

The V gene is TRBV12-5, the J gene TRBJ1-1; D may be TRBD1 (5 bases). V was clipped by 3 bases and J by 11 bases, with 13 bases between them. Germline values: CDR1 LGHNT, CDR2 FRNRAP. This CDR3 spans 12 amino acids. The CDR3 coding sequence is TGTGCTAGTGGTTTCGAGGCGGGGGGTGCTTTCTTT. As protein: CASGFEAGGAFF.

This clone was seen a few times. The chain has TRBV5-1 and TRBJ1-2, with D possibly matching TRBD1 (6 bases). The V end was cut by 3 bases, the J end by 2 bases, with 14 bases between. This CDR3 contains 15 residues. Germline loops: CDR1 SGHRS, CDR2 YFSETQ. CDR3 sequence reads: CASSSGAGGNYGYTF. CDR3 bases: TGCGCCAGCAGCTCAGGGGCGGGAGGAAACTATGGCTACACCTTC.

The J gene is TRBJ2-7, the V gene TRBV19; TRBD1 matches at 8 bases. Germline CDR1 is LNHDA and CDR2 is SQIVND (reference sequence). CDR3 length: 12 amino acids. Trimming at V came to 11 bases and at J to 0 bases, leaving 3 bases not matched to a gene. CDR3 sequence: CAPGTGSYEQYF. In DNA form, the CDR3 reads TGTGCCCCAGGGACAGGCTCCTACGAGCAGTACTTC.

This clone was counted once. The chain combines TRBV6-6 with TRBJ2-1; TRBD2 aligns across 7 bases. The V and J ends lost 2 bases and 15 bases, in that order; junction bases with no gene match: 4. Germline V gene data show CDR1 as MNHNY and CDR2 as SVGAGI (reference sequence). CDR3 size: 11 residues. CDR3 sequence reads: CASSYGRETFF. CDR3 bases: TGTGCCAGCAGTTACGGGAGGGAGACGTTCTTC.

This chain connects TRBV7-8 to TRBJ2-7, with D perhaps TRBD1 (5 bases). V lost 11 bases to trimming and J lost 3 bases, with 17 bases between them. CDR3 length equals 13 residues. Looked up from germline, CDR1 is SGHVS and CDR2 is FQNEAQ. As DNA, the CDR3 is TGTGCCTCACTGGATGGGGCCAACTACGAGCAGTACTTC. Its translation: CASLDGANYEQYF. The full variable domain, in which reference TRBV7-8 and TRBJ2-7 provide the parts outside the CDR3, is GAGVSQSPRYKVAKRGQDVALRCDPISGHVSLFWYQQALGQGPEFLTYFQNEAQLDKSGLPSDRFFAERPEGSVSTLKIQRTQQEDSAVYLCASLDGANYEQYFGPGTRLTVT.

The chain has TRBV7-9 and TRBJ1-2; 8 positions agree with TRBD1. Germline assignment: CDR1 SEHNR and CDR2 FQNEAQ (reference sequence). This CDR3 contains 16 residues. After removal of 5 bases from V and 5 bases from J, the junction contained 13 bases not matched to a gene. The CDR3 loop is CASSPSQGAKGYGYTF. CDR3 bases: TGTGCCAGCAGCCCCTCCCAGGGGGCGAAGGGGTATGGCTACACCTTC.

V and J are TRBV2 and TRBJ2-7; D is perhaps TRBD1 (5 bases). V was clipped by 3 bases and J by 6 bases, with 15 bases between them. This CDR3 is built from 14 residues. Germline lookup yields CDR1 SNHLY and CDR2 FYNNEI. The CDR3 sequence is CASSERLRDGEQYF. CDR3 nucleotides: TGTGCCAGCAGTGAGCGGCTCAGGGATGGCGAGCAGTACTTC.

The chain recombines TRBV7-9 with TRBJ2-7; 10 bases agree with TRBD1. Germline loops: CDR1 SEHNR, CDR2 FQNEAQ (reference sequence). V lost 5 bases, J lost 5 bases, and 12 bases stayed unmatched. This CDR3 is 16 amino acids long. The DNA of the CDR3 is TGTGCCAGCAGCCCCCAGCCGGGGACAGGGGCCCACGAGCAGTACTTC. This gives the protein CASSPQPGTGAHEQYF.

This chain connects TRBV6-1 to TRBJ2-5; weak D call: TRBD1 (6 bases). The CDR3 sequence is 13 residues long. The germline V gene has CDR1 MNHNS and CDR2 SASEGT. The V gene lost 2 bases and the J gene lost 4 bases, with 8 bases spanning the gap. CDR3 sequence reads: CASSEQGIETQYF. The CDR3 region has the DNA TGTGCCAGCAGTGAACAGGGGATAGAGACCCAGTACTTC.

The chain recombines TRBV6-5 with TRBJ1-3; D is ambiguous. The CDR3 covers 14 residues. Germline V lookup: CDR1 MNHEY, CDR2 SVGAGI. Trimming pared 5 bases from V and 9 bases from J, leaving 17 bases between. Written as DNA, the CDR3 is TGTGCCAGCAGTCCGAACCCGGTTGAGGGCACCATATATTTT. This encodes CASSPNPVEGTIYF.

V gene TRBV14 combines with J gene TRBJ1-2, with D tentatively TRBD1 (5 bases). Trimming stripped 1 base from V and 6 bases from J, with 12 bases between. The CDR3 covers 14 residues. Looked up from germline, CDR1 is SGHDN and CDR2 is FVKESK. CDR3 sequence: CASSQGFRVNGYTF. CDR3 DNA: TGTGCCAGCAGCCAAGGGTTCAGGGTAAATGGCTACACCTTC.

This clone was counted between two and nine times. The chain links TRBV13 to TRBJ2-3; 8 nucleotides line up with TRBD1. CDR3 length: 15 amino acids. V was pared by 0 bases and J by 2 bases, with 1 base of the junction left unmatched. Germline-derived CDR1 and CDR2 are PRHDT and FYEKMQ (reference sequence). The CDR3, as DNA: TGTGCCAGCAGCTTAGGGGACAGGGACACAGATACGCAGTATTTT. It translates to CASSLGDRDTDTQYF.

This chain joins TRBV10-1 and TRBJ2-7, with 9 bases lining up with TRBD1. V lost 9 bases, J lost 6 bases, and 12 bases stayed unmatched. From germline, CDR1 is WNHNN and CDR2 SYGVQD (reference sequence). CDR3 length: 14 residues. Here the CDR3 reads CASARPGQGSEQYF. The CDR3 nucleotides are TGCGCCAGTGCCCGGCCGGGACAGGGTTCCGAGCAGTACTTC.

V is TRBV11-1 and J is TRBJ2-7; possibly TRBD2 for D (6 bases). There are 14 residues in the CDR3. The V end lost 2 bases, the J end lost 3 bases, and 11 bases lay between the germline ends. CDR1 and CDR2 (germline): SGHAT, FQDESV (reference sequence). CDR3 coding DNA: TGTGCCAGCAGCTTACGCCGGGAGTTCTACGAGCAGTACTTC. This gives the protein CASSLRREFYEQYF.

The chain joins TRBV15 to TRBJ2-6; TRBD1 matches at 9 bases. Trimming cost V 4 bases and J 3 bases; bases outside gene matches: 4. Germline assignment: CDR1 LNHNV and CDR2 YYDKDF (reference sequence). The CDR3 loop spans 16 amino acids. CDR3 amino acids: CATSTRQGVGANVLTF. The DNA for the CDR3 is TGTGCCACCAGCACCCGACAGGGGGTTGGGGCCAACGTCCTGACTTTC.

The V gene is TRBV5-6, the J gene TRBJ2-7; tentatively, D is TRBD1 (5 bases). Germline CDR1 reads SGHDT; CDR2 reads YYEEEE. This CDR3 spans 14 amino acids. V gave up 2 bases and J gave up 2 bases, with 11 bases separating them. The CDR3 region is CASSFPGLAYEQYF. In DNA form, the CDR3 reads TGTGCCAGCAGCTTCCCAGGGTTAGCCTACGAGCAGTACTTC.

V gene TRBV6-1 combines with J gene TRBJ1-2; tentative D call: TRBD1 (6 bases). V was clipped by 0 bases and J by 4 bases, with 15 bases between them. Germline V CDR1 and CDR2: MNHNS, SASEGT. CDR3 length: 16 amino acids. CDR3 sequence reads: CASSEAGARGPYGYTF. The CDR3 DNA is TGTGCCAGCAGTGAAGCGGGGGCGAGGGGCCCCTATGGCTACACCTTC.